This T cell receptor (beta chain) came from a study of CD8 T cells in ankylosing spondylitis (TCRdb year 2017). Regarding the complete study: To find TCR variants linked to disease, the study profiled T cell receptor beta repertoires in ankylosing spondylitis patients and healthy donors. The whole study cohort included about a hundred healthy donors and 20 to 25 ankylosing spondylitis patients. Peripheral blood was sampled, and synovial fluid was also collected from ankylosing spondylitis patients.

What the work shows at the level of the full study, not this receptor alone: In peripheral blood, the disease-linked clones were found at relatively low frequencies and had a CD8+ phenotype. A TCR beta motif of several highly homologous amino acid variants appeared characteristic of blood from ankylosing spondylitis patients. The disease-linked clones were reported to be significantly enriched in matched synovial fluid samples from ankylosing spondylitis patients. Some of the motif variants had been reported before in the synovial fluid and blood of reactive arthritis patients, a finding that suggests common disease-initiation mechanisms.

Sequencing was performed on an Illumina HiSeq 2500. TCR beta libraries were prepared by quantitative 5'-RACE with molecular barcodes. On the authors' methods: A new computational method based on a probabilistic model of VDJ rearrangement was used to identify disease-linked TCR variants. TCRdb reworked the public reads: Q25 trimming with fastp, MiXCR clone assembly, productive beta chains retained. A single entry per CDR3 protein holds the most common genes and DNA from its merged rows. These V and J calls originate from TCRdb's pipeline instead of the authors' own analysis. A total of 300,000 to 400,000 distinct CDR3 sequences appear in this sample, approximately 20% of them only once. The ten largest clones add up to approximately 15% of the sample. In regard to this clonotype: Its antigen remains undetermined. Base quality data are lacking; no much larger clone is found one base away.

The sequence came from a male donor with ankylosing spondylitis. Sequencing input: blood, either unsorted or a sorted T cell fraction (not recorded which).

Read as DNA, the sequence is TGCGCCAGCAGCTTGGTTGCGGGTGTAACAAATACGCAGTATTTT. Its translation is CASSLVAGVTNTQYF. This chain joins TRBV5-1 to TRBJ2-3; a tentative D match to TRBD2 spans 5 bases. The CDR3 goes from the cysteine to the phenylalanine over 15 residues. CDR3 DNA is the only sequence kept; it has 45 bases, read in frame from the first base. The CDR1 and CDR2 encoded by the germline V gene are SGHRS and YFSETQ. V and J lose 0 bases and 7 bases, and a span of 15 bases separates them.